The 25 T cell receptor beta chains below come from one sample, sequenced in a study of T cell changes during pregnancy in multiple sclerosis. Assay: immunoSEQ multiplex PCR; the TCRdb copy retains only in-frame clones and omits some. The repertoire holds approximately 50,000 clones, with approximately 94% as singletons. The specimen was CD4+ T cells from peripheral blood mononuclear cells, collected in the third trimester of pregnancy. The receptors stem from a female donor with multiple sclerosis, enrolled in a pregnancy study.

The V gene is TRBV29-1, the J gene TRBJ2-7; no definite D call. The CDR3 covers 12 residues. Germline-derived CDR1 and CDR2 are SQVTM and ANQGSEA. V was trimmed by 0 bases and J by 2 bases, leaving 5 bases between them. CDR3 coding DNA: TGCAGCGTTGAAGACACAGCCTACGAGCAGTACTTC. Amino acid sequence: CSVEDTAYEQYF.

This chain joins TRBV2 and TRBJ2-7; 14 bases align to TRBD2. With V trimmed by 8 bases and J by 7 bases, 4 bases remained unmatched. This CDR3 has 13 residues. CDR1 is SNHLY and CDR2 is FYNNEI in the germline V gene. The CDR3 nucleotides are TGTGCCAGCGGGAGGACTAGCGGGGGGGAGCAGTACTTC. Its translation: CASGRTSGGEQYF. The complete variable domain, with remaining parts taken from reference TRBV2 and TRBJ2-7, reads EPEVTQTPSHQVTQMGQEVILRCVPISNHLYFYWYRQILGQKVEFLVSFYNNEISEKSEIFDDQFSVERPDGSNFTLKIRSTKLEDSAMYFCASGRTSGGEQYFGPGTRLTVT.

The V and J genes are TRBV6-5 and TRBJ2-7, with 9 bases aligning to TRBD1. The CDR3 is 14 residues long. Germline CDR1 and CDR2: MNHEY and SVGAGI. V shed 6 bases and J 5 bases; nucleotides not matched to a gene: 8. Here the CDR3 reads CASSPTTGGHEQYF. CDR3 in DNA: TGTGCCAGCAGCCCGACGACAGGGGGTCACGAGCAGTACTTC.

The chain recombines TRBV28 with TRBJ1-2; TRBD1 matches at 7 bases. Germline loops: CDR1 MDHEN, CDR2 SYDVKM. J was trimmed by 5 bases and V by 2 bases; bases with no gene match: 2. The CDR3 is made up of 13 amino acids. This chain's CDR3 is CASSLDRAYGYTF. DNA for the CDR3: TGTGCCAGCAGTTTAGACAGGGCTTATGGCTACACCTTC.

This chain connects TRBV6-6 to TRBJ2-7, with 9 bases fitting TRBD1. V shed 2 bases and J 2 bases; nucleotides not matched to a gene: 4. CDR1 and CDR2 (germline): MNHNY, SVGAGI (reference sequence). CDR3 length equals 15 residues. The DNA of the CDR3 is TGTGCCAGCAGTTACACCTGGGACAGGGCCTACGAGCAGTACTTC. Translated, it gives CASSYTWDRAYEQYF.

The rearrangement links TRBV19 to TRBJ2-7, with 15 bases identical to TRBD2. CDR1 and CDR2 from the germline V gene are LNHDA and SQIVND (reference sequence). The CDR3 sequence is 15 residues long. The J segment lost 6 bases and the V segment lost 5 bases, leaving 5 bases of the junction unmatched. This chain's CDR3 is CASSSGLAGGGEQYF. The CDR3 DNA is TGTGCCAGTAGTTCGGGACTAGCGGGGGGAGGCGAGCAGTACTTC.

This chain joins TRBV6-1 and TRBJ1-4; D gene ambiguous. V lost 5 bases, J lost 6 bases, and 10 bases lay in between. The CDR3 spans 13 residues. Per the germline V gene, CDR1 is MNHNS and CDR2 is SASEGT. The CDR3 sequence is CASSLTAHEKLFF. The CDR3 nucleotides are TGTGCCAGCAGTCTTACAGCACATGAAAAACTGTTTTTT.

The chain is built from TRBV27 and TRBJ1-2, with unresolved D. V gave up 5 bases and J gave up 4 bases, with 8 bases separating them. The germline V gene encodes CDR1 MNHEY and CDR2 SMNVEV (reference sequence). This CDR3 spans 12 amino acids. Here the CDR3 reads CASSPRGYGYTF. As DNA, the CDR3 is TGTGCCAGCAGTCCCCGGGGCTATGGCTACACCTTC.

The V call is TRBV19, the J call TRBJ2-1; tentative D call: TRBD2 (6 bases). The CDR3 runs to 15 residues. Trimming took off 3 bases at V and 6 bases at J, with 15 bases between the two ends. The germline V gene encodes CDR1 LNHDA and CDR2 SQIVND (reference sequence). In DNA, the CDR3 is TGTGCCAGTAGTATTGGTGGGGGGAAAGGCAATGAGCAGTTCTTC. Translation gives CASSIGGGKGNEQFF.

The rearrangement joins TRBV30 to TRBJ1-3; a weak D match, TRBD1 (5 bases). The germline V gene encodes CDR1 GTSNPN and CDR2 SVGIG (reference sequence). This CDR3 is 14 amino acids long. V was cut by 3 bases and J by 4 bases, with 13 bases left in between. This chain's CDR3 is CAWRRQGIGNTIYF. CDR3 bases: TGTGCCTGGAGAAGGCAGGGAATCGGAAACACCATATATTTT.

The chain carries TRBV6-1 and TRBJ2-3; a possible D gene is TRBD2 (6 bases). Trimming removed 6 bases at V and 4 bases at J, with 17 bases between. This CDR3 comprises 15 residues. Germline V gives CDR1 MNHNS, CDR2 SASEGT. The CDR3 DNA reads as TGTGCCAGCAGCCATTATAGCGGACTCGCAGATACGCAGTATTTT. This encodes CASSHYSGLADTQYF.

The V and J genes are TRBV5-1 and TRBJ1-1, with D maybe TRBD1 (6 bases). The CDR3 consists of 15 residues. The ends were cut back, 5 bases at V and 3 bases at J, with 17 bases in the middle. Germline-derived CDR1 and CDR2 are SGHRS and YFSETQ. The CDR3: CASSWDRPGDTEAFF. DNA of the CDR3: TGCGCCAGCAGTTGGGACCGCCCAGGGGACACTGAAGCTTTCTTT.

V usage is TRBV6-1 and J usage is TRBJ1-2; 11 nucleotides line up with TRBD1. V was clipped by 4 bases and J by 4 bases; unmatched bases: 8. The CDR3 runs to 16 residues. Germline CDR1 MNHNS, CDR2 SASEGT. DNA of the CDR3: TGTGCCAGCAGTGTGGTTGGAGGGACAGGGGGCTATGGCTACACCTTC. It is translated as CASSVVGGTGGYGYTF.

V is TRBV4-1 and J is TRBJ1-3; a possible D gene is TRBD1 (6 bases). Germline V CDR1 and CDR2: MGHRA, YSYEKL. CDR3 length: 15 residues. Trimming cost V 3 bases and J 0 bases, with 9 bases left between them. This chain's CDR3 is CASSQTGISGNTIYF. The CDR3 DNA is TGCGCCAGCAGCCAGACAGGAATCTCTGGAAACACCATATATTTT.

V usage is TRBV9 and J usage is TRBJ2-5, with D possibly being TRBD2 (6 bases). CDR3 length equals 15 residues. V dropped 4 bases and J dropped 2 bases, with 15 bases sitting between them. The V gene's germline CDR1 is SGDLS and CDR2 YYNGEE. CDR3 in DNA: TGTGCCAGCAGCTCCCGCGGGGAGCCACAAGAGACCCAGTACTTC. Its protein is CASSSRGEPQETQYF.

CDR3 residues: CASSLTGVESYGYTF. The CDR3 coding sequence is TGTGCCAGCTCATTGACAGGGGTTGAATCCTATGGCTACACCTTC. The rearrangement joins TRBV18 to TRBJ1-2, with 8 positions matching TRBD1. With 5 bases clipped from V and 4 bases from J, the junction kept 9 bases outside the gene matches. The CDR3 has 15 amino acids. The germline V gene has CDR1 KGHSH and CDR2 LQKENI. Based on the CDR3 plus reference TRBV18 and TRBJ1-2, the full variable domain is NAGVMQNPRHLVRRRGQEARLRCSPMKGHSHVYWYRQLPEEGLKFMVYLQKENIIDESGMPKERFSAEFPKEGPSILRIQQVVRGDSAAYFCASSLTGVESYGYTFGSGTRLTVV.

The rearrangement joins TRBV30 to TRBJ1-6, with D tentatively TRBD1 (5 bases). This CDR3 region has 15 residues. Trimming took off 0 bases at V and 8 bases at J, with 14 bases between the two ends. The germline CDR1 and CDR2 sequences are GTSNPN and SVGIG (reference sequence). The DNA for the CDR3 is TGTGCCTGGAGTGTAGACAGAACTGTGTATTCACCCCTCCACTTT. Translating gives CAWSVDRTVYSPLHF.

The CDR3 loop is CASSQLTKEAQSYEQYF. CDR3 in DNA: TGTGCCAGCAGCCAACTAACTAAAGAGGCCCAATCATACGAGCAGTACTTC. The chain recombines TRBV14 with TRBJ2-7; D call uncertain. The germline V and J ends were trimmed by 2 bases and 4 bases, with 21 bases remaining between them. Germline-derived CDR1 and CDR2 are SGHDN and FVKESK. This CDR3 spans 17 amino acids.

The rearrangement links TRBV19 to TRBJ2-2; no reliable D call. Germline assignment: CDR1 LNHDA and CDR2 SQIVND (reference sequence). This CDR3 contains 15 residues. V gave up 3 bases and J gave up 0 bases, with 8 bases separating them. The CDR3 DNA sequence: TGTGCCAGTAGTATCGGAGCGCCGAACACCGGGGAGCTGTTTTTT. It codes for CASSIGAPNTGELFF.

The chain links TRBV11-3 to TRBJ1-6, with D unclear. The CDR3 has 19 amino acids. The germline V gene encodes CDR1 SGHNT and CDR2 YENEEA. The V end was cut by 1 base, the J end by 4 bases, with 20 bases between. The CDR3 protein is CASSLVVPHSPKYNSPLHF. The CDR3 DNA sequence: TGTGCCAGCAGCTTAGTCGTCCCACACAGCCCAAAATATAATTCACCCCTCCACTTT.

Only one count was recorded for this clone. The chain couples TRBV11-2 to TRBJ2-6, with TRBD2 matching 8 bases. The CDR3 spans 17 residues. Trimming took 5 bases from V and 0 from J; bases not matched to a gene: 6. The V gene's germline CDR1 is SGHAT and CDR2 FQNNGV. In DNA form, the CDR3 reads TGTGCCAGCAGCCTGGGAGCGGGAGTCTCTGGGGCCAACGTCCTGACTTTC. Protein product: CASSLGAGVSGANVLTF.

The V and J genes are TRBV19 and TRBJ2-1, with 9 bases that match TRBD1. In germline, CDR1 is LNHDA, CDR2 SQIVND (reference sequence). There are 15 residues in the CDR3. The V segment lost 7 bases and the J segment 4 bases; nucleotides outside the gene matches: 8. CDR3 residues: CASNPGQGHYNEQFF. In DNA, the CDR3 is TGTGCCAGTAATCCGGGACAGGGCCATTACAATGAGCAGTTCTTC.

V is TRBV19 and J is TRBJ2-7, with 7 positions matching TRBD1. CDR1 and CDR2 from the germline V gene are LNHDA and SQIVND (reference sequence). The CDR3 loop spans 14 amino acids. After removal of 7 bases from V and 3 bases from J, the junction contained 9 bases not matched to a gene. The chain's CDR3 is CASTPTGSGYEQYF. DNA for the CDR3: TGTGCCAGTACTCCGACAGGGTCCGGCTACGAGCAGTACTTC.

This rearrangement joins TRBV27 to TRBJ2-2, with a weak D call TRBD1 (6 bases). Germline assignment: CDR1 MNHEY and CDR2 SMNVEV (reference sequence). The V end was cut by 6 bases, the J end by 0 bases, with 11 bases between. The CDR3 length is 15 residues. The CDR3 nucleotides are TGTGCCAGCAGAGTGAACAGGGCGAACACCGGGGAGCTGTTTTTT. This translates into CASRVNRANTGELFF.

The rearrangement joins TRBV15 to TRBJ1-5, with TRBD1 matching over 7 bases. Germline V gene sequence: CDR1 LNHNV, CDR2 YYDKDF (reference sequence). This CDR3 contains 14 residues. Trimming removed 4 bases from V and 5 bases from J; junction bases left unmatched: 5. As DNA, the CDR3 is TGTGCCACCAGCATAGGGGGCGGGTATCAGCCCCAGCATTTT. This codes for CATSIGGGYQPQHF.